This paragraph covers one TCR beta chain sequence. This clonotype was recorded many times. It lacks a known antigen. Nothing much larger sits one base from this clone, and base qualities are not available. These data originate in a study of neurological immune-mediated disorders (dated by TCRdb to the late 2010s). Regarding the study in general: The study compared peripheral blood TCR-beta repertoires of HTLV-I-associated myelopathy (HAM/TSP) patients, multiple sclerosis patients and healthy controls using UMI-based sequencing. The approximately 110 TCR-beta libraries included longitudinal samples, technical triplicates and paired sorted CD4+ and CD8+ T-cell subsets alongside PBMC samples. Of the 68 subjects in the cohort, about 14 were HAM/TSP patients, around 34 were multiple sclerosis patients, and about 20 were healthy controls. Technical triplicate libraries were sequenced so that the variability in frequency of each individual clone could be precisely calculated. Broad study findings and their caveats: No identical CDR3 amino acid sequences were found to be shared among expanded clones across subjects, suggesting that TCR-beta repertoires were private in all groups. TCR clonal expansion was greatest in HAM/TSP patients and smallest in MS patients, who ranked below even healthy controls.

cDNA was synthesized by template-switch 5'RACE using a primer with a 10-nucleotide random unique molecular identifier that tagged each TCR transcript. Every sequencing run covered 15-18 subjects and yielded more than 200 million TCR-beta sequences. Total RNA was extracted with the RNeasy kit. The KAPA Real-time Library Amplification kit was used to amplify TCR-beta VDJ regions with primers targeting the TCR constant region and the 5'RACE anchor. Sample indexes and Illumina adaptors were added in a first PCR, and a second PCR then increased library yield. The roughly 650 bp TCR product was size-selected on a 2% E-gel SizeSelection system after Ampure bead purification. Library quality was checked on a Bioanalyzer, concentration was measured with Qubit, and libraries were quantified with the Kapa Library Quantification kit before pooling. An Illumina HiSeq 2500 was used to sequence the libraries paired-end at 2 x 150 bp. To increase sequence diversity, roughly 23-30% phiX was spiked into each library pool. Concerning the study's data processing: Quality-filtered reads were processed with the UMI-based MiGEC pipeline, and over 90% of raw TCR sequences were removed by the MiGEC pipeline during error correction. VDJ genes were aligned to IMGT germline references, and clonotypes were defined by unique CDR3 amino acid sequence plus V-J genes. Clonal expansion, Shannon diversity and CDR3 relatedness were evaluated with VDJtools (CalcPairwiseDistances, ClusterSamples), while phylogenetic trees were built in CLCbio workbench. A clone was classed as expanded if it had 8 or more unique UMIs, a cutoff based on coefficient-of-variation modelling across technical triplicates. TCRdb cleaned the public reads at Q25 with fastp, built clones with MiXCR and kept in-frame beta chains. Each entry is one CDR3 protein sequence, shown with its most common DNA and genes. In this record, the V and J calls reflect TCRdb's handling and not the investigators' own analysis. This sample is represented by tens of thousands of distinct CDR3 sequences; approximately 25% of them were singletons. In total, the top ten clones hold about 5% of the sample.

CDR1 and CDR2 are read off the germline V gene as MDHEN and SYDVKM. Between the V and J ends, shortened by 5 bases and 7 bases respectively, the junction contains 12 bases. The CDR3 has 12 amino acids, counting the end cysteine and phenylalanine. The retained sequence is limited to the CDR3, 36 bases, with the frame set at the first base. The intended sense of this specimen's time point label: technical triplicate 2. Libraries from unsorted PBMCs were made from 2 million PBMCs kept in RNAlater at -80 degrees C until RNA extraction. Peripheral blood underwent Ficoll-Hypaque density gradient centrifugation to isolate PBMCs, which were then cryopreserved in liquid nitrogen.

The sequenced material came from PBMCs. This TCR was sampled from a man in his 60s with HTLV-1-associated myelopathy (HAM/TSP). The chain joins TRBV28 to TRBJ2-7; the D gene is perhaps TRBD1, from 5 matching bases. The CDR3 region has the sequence CASSPAQGEQYF. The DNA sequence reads TGTGCCAGCAGTCCGGCGCAGGGTGAGCAGTACTTC.